Here is one T cell receptor beta chain with its context. Antigen unknown. The data were obtained in a study of chemoradiotherapy in HPV16-positive cancers. Study background: Two HPV16-positive patients' cells yielded candidate HPV-specific clones and common motifs. Study observations and caveats: HPV-specific T cells were functionally defined from only two HPV16-positive patients. Candidate HPV-specific clones and E7-related TCR motifs grew in tumor during treatment.

Repertoires were sampled repeatedly during chemoradiotherapy. TCRdb's table, derived via immunoSEQ multiplex PCR, lists solely in-frame clones and lacks some. The repertoire holds 10,000 to 15,000 clones, with 90% as singletons. The sequence was obtained from a human donor with HPV-associated anogenital cancer. Sampling was done from a patient who underwent chemoradiotherapy.

The CDR3 DNA is TGCGCCAGCAGCTTGGGGGGGACTGATGAGCAGTTCTTC. Amino acid sequence: CASSLGGTDEQFF. The chain carries TRBV5-1 and TRBJ2-1; the D gene is possibly TRBD2 (6 bases). Per germline, CDR1 SGHRS and CDR2 YFSETQ. CDR3 size: 13 residues. Deletions cut 0 bases from V and 8 bases from J, with 9 bases between.